These 12 T cell receptor beta chains originate from one sample sequenced in a study of CD8 T cell repertoires and HIV-1 epitope variants (dated by TCRdb to the early 2020s). Their cognate antigens are unknown. Libraries were made using the immunoSEQ multiplex PCR assay. TCRdb took over this immuneACCESS table, retaining in-frame rearrangements with V and J assigned. Such tables are incomplete; in checked studies, under half of the missing clones stem from an unresolved V gene, and the remainder is unexplained. The table for this sample lists over 4,000 clones; roughly 67% of them were counted only once. The top ten hold around 43% of the sample. Sequenced material: cultured CD8+ T cells derived from PBMCs. These receptors were obtained from a male donor with HIV.

The rearrangement links TRBV19 to TRBJ1-3, with 9 bases that match TRBD1. J lost 3 bases, V lost 4 bases, and 7 bases had no gene match. CDR3 length: 16 residues. Germline V gives CDR1 LNHDA, CDR2 SQIVND (reference sequence). CDR3 loop: CASSTTRTGDGNTIYF. In nucleotides, the CDR3 is TGTGCCAGTAGTACAACTCGGACAGGGGATGGAAACACCATATATTTT.

The sample holds a few counts of this clone. The chain carries TRBV7-6 and TRBJ1-5, with 11 bases aligning to TRBD1. Germline V gene data show CDR1 as SGHVS and CDR2 as FNYEAQ. The V gene end was trimmed by 4 bases and the J gene end by 2 bases; junction bases not matched to a gene: 7. There are 17 residues in the CDR3. Here the CDR3 reads CASSSRTGGYGNQPQHF. CDR3 DNA sequence: TGTGCCAGCAGCTCCCGGACAGGGGGCTATGGCAATCAGCCCCAGCATTTT.

The gene calls are TRBV10-1 and TRBJ1-1; D not resolved. This CDR3 is built from 16 residues. The germline V gene has CDR1 WNHNN and CDR2 SYGVQD (reference sequence). V was pared by 0 bases and J by 0 bases, with 11 bases between. The CDR3 reads CASSESRLGLNTEAFF. CDR3 nucleotide sequence: TGCGCCAGCAGTGAGTCGAGGCTCGGCCTGAACACTGAAGCTTTCTTT.

This chain joins TRBV28 and TRBJ2-7; 9 bases fit TRBD2. The CDR3 has 13 residues. Germline CDR1 is MDHEN and CDR2 is SYDVKM. The trim removed 6 bases at V and 3 bases at J, leaving 3 bases unmatched. The CDR3 sequence: CASSETSGYEQYF. The CDR3 coding sequence is TGTGCCAGCAGCGAGACTAGCGGCTACGAGCAGTACTTC.

This clone was picked up one time. The rearrangement joins TRBV5-1 to TRBJ2-5; no clear D. The CDR3 spans 12 residues. Germline V gene sequence: CDR1 SGHRS, CDR2 YFSETQ. Trimming removed 7 bases at V and 5 bases at J, with 12 bases between. CDR3 protein: CASAQVGETQYF. CDR3 bases: TGCGCCAGCGCCCAAGTTGGGGAGACCCAGTACTTC.

This CDR3 reads CASSLPQRLAGGIYEQYF. The CDR3 DNA reads TGTGCCAGCAGCCTTCCGCAGAGACTAGCGGGGGGGATCTACGAGCAGTACTTC. The chain has TRBV7-2 and TRBJ2-7; TRBD2 matches 14 bases. The germline V gene encodes CDR1 SGHTA and CDR2 FQGNSA. J gave up 3 bases and V 5 bases, and 12 bases lay outside the gene matches. The CDR3 spans 18 residues.

This clone occurred once. The chain joins TRBV19 to TRBJ1-2, with unresolved D. Germline lookup yields CDR1 LNHDA and CDR2 SQIVND (reference sequence). The CDR3 spans 11 residues. V lost 1 base to trimming and J lost 13 bases, with 10 bases between them. The CDR3 spells CASSIGTIGTF. The CDR3 DNA is TGTGCCAGTAGTATAGGGACGATCGGCACCTTC.

The genes are TRBV5-1 and TRBJ2-3, with D tentatively TRBD2 (6 bases). The germline V and J ends were trimmed by 0 bases and 5 bases, with 16 bases remaining between them. The CDR3 is 16 residues long. Looked up from germline, CDR1 is SGHRS and CDR2 is YFSETQ. CDR3 sequence reads: CASSLGPGVGEDTQYF. The CDR3 nucleotides read TGCGCCAGCAGCTTGGGGCCGGGAGTGGGAGAAGATACGCAGTATTTT.

Relative to its sample, this clone is medium-sized (0.01 to 0.1%). The genes are TRBV4-2 and TRBJ1-1; D is unclear. Germline V CDR1 and CDR2: LGHNA, YNFKEQ. Between the trimmed V and J ends, which lost 1 base and 0 bases, there was a span of 0 bases. The CDR3 spans 12 residues. The CDR3 loop is CASSQVNTEAFF. The CDR3 DNA reads TGTGCCAGCAGCCAAGTGAACACTGAAGCTTTCTTT.

The CDR3 loop is CASSRYAVTGGYTF. For the CDR3, the DNA is TGTGCCAGCAGTCGTTACGCCGTCACAGGAGGCTACACCTTC. This chain links TRBV7-6 with TRBJ1-2, with D possibly TRBD1 on 5 matching bases. This CDR3 is 14 amino acids long. Germline CDR1 SGHVS, CDR2 FNYEAQ. V lost 6 bases and J 8 bases, leaving 19 bases between the germline ends.

The chain recombines TRBV6-5 with TRBJ2-2; no clear D gene. V gave up 0 bases and J gave up 0 bases, with 8 bases separating them. CDR1 is MNHEY and CDR2 is SVGAGI in the germline V gene. The CDR3 is 16 amino acids. This CDR3 reads CASSYSMGSNTGELFF. CDR3 in DNA: TGTGCCAGCAGTTACTCGATGGGGTCGAACACCGGGGAGCTGTTTTTT.

This clone was seen a few times. V is TRBV11-1 and J is TRBJ1-1; no firm D call. Germline values: CDR1 SGHAT, CDR2 FQDESV (reference sequence). The length of the CDR3 is 15 residues. Trimming took 5 bases from V and 1 from J, leaving 14 bases between them. CDR3 bases: TGTGCCAGCAGCCCCCAGGCGATCCCGAACACTGAAGCTTTCTTT. It encodes CASSPQAIPNTEAFF.